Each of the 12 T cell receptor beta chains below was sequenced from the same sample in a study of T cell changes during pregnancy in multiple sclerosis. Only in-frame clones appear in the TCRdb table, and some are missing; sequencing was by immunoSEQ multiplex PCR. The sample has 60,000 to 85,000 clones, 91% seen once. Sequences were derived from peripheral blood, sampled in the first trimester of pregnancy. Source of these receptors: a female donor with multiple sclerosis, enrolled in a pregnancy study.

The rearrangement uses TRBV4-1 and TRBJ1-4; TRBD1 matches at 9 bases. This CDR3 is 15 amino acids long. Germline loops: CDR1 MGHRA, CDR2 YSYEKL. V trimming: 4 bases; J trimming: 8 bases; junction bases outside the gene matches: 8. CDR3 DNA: TGCGCCAGCAGCCGACCCGGGACAGGGAGCGAAAAACTGTTTTTT. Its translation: CASSRPGTGSEKLFF.

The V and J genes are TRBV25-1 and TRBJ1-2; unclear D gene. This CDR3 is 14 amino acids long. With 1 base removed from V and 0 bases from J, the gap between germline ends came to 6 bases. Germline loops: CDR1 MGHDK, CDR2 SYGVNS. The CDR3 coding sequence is TGTGCCAGCAGTGAATCGGGGACTAACTATGGCTACACCTTC. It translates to CASSESGTNYGYTF.

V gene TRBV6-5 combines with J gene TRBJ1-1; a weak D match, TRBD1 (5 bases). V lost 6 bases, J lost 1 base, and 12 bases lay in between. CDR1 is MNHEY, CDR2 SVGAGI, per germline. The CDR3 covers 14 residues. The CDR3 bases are TGTGCCAGCAGCCCGGGGACTGGGAACACTGAAGCTTTCTTT. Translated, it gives CASSPGTGNTEAFF.

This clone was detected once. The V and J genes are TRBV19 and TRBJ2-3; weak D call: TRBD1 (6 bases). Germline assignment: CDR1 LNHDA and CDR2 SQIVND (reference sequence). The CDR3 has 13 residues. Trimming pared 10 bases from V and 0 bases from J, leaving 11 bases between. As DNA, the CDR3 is TGTGCCATCAAGGACAGAAGCACAGATACGCAGTATTTT. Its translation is CAIKDRSTDTQYF. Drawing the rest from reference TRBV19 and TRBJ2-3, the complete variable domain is DGGITQSPKYLFRKEGQNVTLSCEQNLNHDAMYWYRQDPGQGLRLIYYSQIVNDFQKGDIAEGYSVSREKKESFPLTVTSAQKNPTAFYLCAIKDRSTDTQYFGPGTRLTVL.

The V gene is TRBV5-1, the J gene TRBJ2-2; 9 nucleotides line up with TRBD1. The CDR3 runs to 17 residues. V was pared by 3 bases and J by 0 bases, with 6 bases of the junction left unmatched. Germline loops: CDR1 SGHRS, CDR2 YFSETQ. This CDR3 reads CASSYRGPSSNTGELFF. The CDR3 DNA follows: TGCGCCAGCAGCTACAGGGGGCCGAGCTCGAACACCGGGGAGCTGTTTTTT.

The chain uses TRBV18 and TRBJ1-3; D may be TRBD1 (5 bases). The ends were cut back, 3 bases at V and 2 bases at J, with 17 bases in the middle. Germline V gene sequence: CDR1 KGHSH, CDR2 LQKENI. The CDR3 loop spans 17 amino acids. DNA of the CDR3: TGTGCCAGCTCACCTGGAACTGACAGAAGGCCTGGAAACACCATATATTTT. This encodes CASSPGTDRRPGNTIYF.

The CDR3 is CASSEARGREKLFF. DNA of the CDR3: TGTGCCAGCAGTGAAGCGCGGGGGAGGGAAAAACTGTTTTTT. The chain carries TRBV2 and TRBJ1-4; a possible D gene is TRBD1 (5 bases). Trimming removed 0 bases at V and 8 bases at J, with 10 bases between. The CDR3 covers 14 residues. CDR1 SNHLY and CDR2 FYNNEI come from the germline V gene.

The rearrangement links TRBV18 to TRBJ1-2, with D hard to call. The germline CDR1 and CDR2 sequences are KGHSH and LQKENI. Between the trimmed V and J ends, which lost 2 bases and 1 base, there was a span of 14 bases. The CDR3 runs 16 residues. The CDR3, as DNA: TGTGCCAGCTCACCAGCTTTGGCCCCAGTTAACTATGGCTACACCTTC. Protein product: CASSPALAPVNYGYTF.

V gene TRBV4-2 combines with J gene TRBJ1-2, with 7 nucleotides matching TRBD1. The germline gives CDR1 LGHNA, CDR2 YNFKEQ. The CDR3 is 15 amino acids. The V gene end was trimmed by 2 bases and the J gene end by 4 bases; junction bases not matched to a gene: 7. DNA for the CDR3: TGTGCCAGCAGCCAATTCCGGGACAGTGGCTATGGCTACACCTTC. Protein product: CASSQFRDSGYGYTF.

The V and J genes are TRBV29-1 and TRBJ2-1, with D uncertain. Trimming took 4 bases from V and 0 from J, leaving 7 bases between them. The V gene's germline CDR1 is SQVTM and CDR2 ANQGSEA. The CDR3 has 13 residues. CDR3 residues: CSVVVSSYNEQFF. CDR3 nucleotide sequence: TGCAGCGTTGTAGTCTCCTCCTACAATGAGCAGTTCTTC.

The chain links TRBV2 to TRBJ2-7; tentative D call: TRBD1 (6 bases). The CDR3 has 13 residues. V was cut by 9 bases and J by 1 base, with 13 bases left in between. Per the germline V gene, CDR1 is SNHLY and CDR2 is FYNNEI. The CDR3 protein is CASLTGSSYEQYF. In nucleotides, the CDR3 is TGTGCCAGTCTGACAGGATCTTCCTACGAGCAGTACTTC.

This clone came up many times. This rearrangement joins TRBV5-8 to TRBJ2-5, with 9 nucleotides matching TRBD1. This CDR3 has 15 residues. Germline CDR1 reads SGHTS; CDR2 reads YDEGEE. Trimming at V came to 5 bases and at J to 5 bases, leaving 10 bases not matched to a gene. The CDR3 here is CASRNRDRAAETQYF. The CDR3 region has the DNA TGTGCCAGCAGAAACCGGGACAGGGCCGCGGAGACCCAGTACTTC.